This paragraph covers one TCR beta chain sequence. The target antigen is unknown. This sample was included in a study of T cells after posttransplantation cyclophosphamide. Study observations and caveats: After PTCy, TRB diversity resembled that of CNI/methotrexate controls. Tissue-infiltrating T cells from skin or gut overlapped little with blood T cells.

Trimming at V came to 0 bases and at J to 5 bases, leaving 0 bases not matched to a gene. Germline V gene sequence: CDR1 SGHTA, CDR2 FQGNSA. This CDR3 region has 14 residues. Cyclophosphamide on days +3 and +4 followed busulfan-fludarabine conditioning and a marrow graft. Repertoires were generated with immunoSEQ multiplex PCR, while TCRdb's copy carries only in-frame clones and drops some. The sample shows about 15,000 clones, approximately 90% of them seen only once. This TCR derives from a male patient in his sixties who received an allogeneic stem cell transplant from a related donor and was CMV-positive. Part of the T cell pool may stem from the graft donor. The J gene is TRBJ2-7, the V gene TRBV7-2, with 11 nucleotides matching TRBD2. The specimen comprised CD4+ T cells sorted from blood, sampled after allogeneic stem cell transplant with posttransplant cyclophosphamide. As DNA, the CDR3 is TGTGCCAGCAGCTTAGCACTAGCGGGGGACGAGCAGTACTTC. This translates into CASSLALAGDEQYF.